One sample yielded the 17 T cell receptor delta chains listed below, sequenced in a study of gamma-delta T cells after stem cell transplantation. TCRdb used CATT to re-call clones from the RT-PCR reads. The table includes over a thousand delta-chain clones, approximately 2.9% detected once. Sequenced input: gamma-delta T cells. The receptors come from a human donor. It is not recorded whose cells these are; they may come from a transplant donor.

The rearrangement joins TRDV2 to TRDJ1, with 7 bases matching TRDD3. V lost 0 bases to trimming and J lost 10 bases; unmatched junction nucleotides: 19. Germline V gene sequence: CDR1 GEAIGNYY, CDR2 EKD. There are 17 residues in the CDR3. CDR3: CACDTVWGGSPAGLLIF. As DNA, the CDR3 is TGTGCCTGTGACACCGTCTGGGGGGGATCGCCCGCGGGGTTACTCATCTTT.

Comment on this clone: With only one base between it and a far larger clone, this is likely a read error. V gene TRDV1 combines with J gene TRDJ1; D may be TRDD3 (6 bases). V lost 5 bases to trimming and J lost 0 bases, with 40 bases between them. CDR1 and CDR2 from the germline V gene are TSWWSYY and QGS. This CDR3 has 24 residues. The CDR3 DNA is TGTGCTCTTGGGAGCTTCCCAAACTGTGGGATATTCCCCTACATAACATCGTACACCGATAAACTCATCTTT. It translates to CALGSFPNCGIFPYITSYTDKLIF.

This clone was found many times. This likely traces to a read error, being one base from a far larger clone. The same CDR3 arises from other DNA sequences in this sample as well. The J gene is TRDJ1, the V gene TRDV2, with no clear D. The CDR3 runs to 14 residues. Germline values: CDR1 GEAIGNYY, CDR2 EKD. CDR3 DNA sequence: TGTGCCTGCGACACCGTGACGTACACCGATAAACTCATCTTT. Amino acids: CACDTVTYTDKLIF.

This clone has just a few counts. V gene TRDV2 combines with J gene TRDJ1, with TRDD3 identical over 13 bases. The ends lost 3 bases at V and 1 base at J; junction bases unmatched: 10. The CDR3 spans 18 residues. In germline, CDR1 is GEAIGNYY, CDR2 EKD. The CDR3 is CACDPLLGDTATTDKLIF. DNA for the CDR3: TGTGCCTGTGACCCGTTACTGGGGGATACGGCTACCACCGATAAACTCATCTTT.

Turning to this clone: For this DNA, TCRdb reports the protein of a much larger clone, which diverges at residue 3, most likely from a read error; the protein presented here is translated directly from the DNA. The gene calls are TRDV2 and TRDJ1, with a tentative D call TRDD3 (5 bases). CDR1 and CDR2 (germline): GEAIGNYY, EKD. The CDR3 consists of 18 residues. CDR3 sequence: CASDTVRGWGSADDKLIF. CDR3 DNA: TGTGCCAGTGACACCGTACGTGGATGGGGCTCGGCGGACGATAAACTCATCTTT.

This clone ranks as medium-sized. A read error is likely here: a far larger clone is one base away. This sequence joins TRDV2 and TRDJ1; 7 bases agree with TRDD3. CDR1 and CDR2 from the germline V gene are GEAIGNYY and EKD. The CDR3 has 17 amino acids. J lost 0 bases, V lost 0 bases, and 9 bases had no gene match. DNA for the CDR3: TGTGCCTGTGACACCGTACTGAGGGATACTAACACCGATAAACTCATCTTT. Its translation is CACDTVLRDTNTDKLIF.

As regards this clone: This likely came from a read error, as a far larger clone is one base away. Other DNA sequences in this sample translate to the same CDR3. CDR3 sequence (DNA): TGCGCCTGTGATCGAATCGAAACTGGGGGATCCTCCTGGGACACCCGACAGATGTTTTTC. Its protein is CACDRIETGGSSWDTRQMFF. The chain is built from TRDV2 and TRDJ3; the match to TRDD3 covers 10 bases. CDR1 GEAIGNYY and CDR2 EKD come from the germline V gene. The CDR3 runs to 20 residues.

In regard to this clone: TCRdb shows a much larger clone's protein in place of this DNA's translation, and the two differ at residue 7, likely through a read error; the protein shown is translated from the DNA. J is TRDJ1 and V is TRDV2, with 10 bases lining up with TRDD3. Germline values: CDR1 GEAIGNYY, CDR2 EKD. The CDR3 is 17 amino acids. Losses at the gene ends were 0 bases for V and 0 bases for J; bases not matched to a gene: 6. CDR3 sequence (DNA): TGTGCCTGTGACACCGTAATGGGGGATACTAACACCGATAAACTCATCTTT. This translates into CACDTVMGDTNTDKLIF.

This clone was seen only a few times. The protein TCRdb gives is from a much larger clone and does not agree with this DNA's translation at residue 5, likely a read error; the protein shown here comes from the DNA. This chain connects TRDV2 to TRDJ1; TRDD3 agrees at 9 bases. J was trimmed by 0 bases and V by 1 base; bases with no gene match: 17. The CDR3 has 20 amino acids. Germline loops: CDR1 GEAIGNYY, CDR2 EKD. The CDR3 loop is CACDTLDELGDRTHTDKLIF. DNA for the CDR3: TGTGCCTGTGACACACTGGATGAACTGGGGGACCGCACCCACACCGATAAACTCATCTTT.

About this clone itself: A read error is the likely source, as a far larger clone sits one nucleotide away. V is TRDV2 and J is TRDJ1; 8 bases match TRDD3. The germline CDR1 and CDR2 sequences are GEAIGNYY and EKD. V shed 0 bases, J shed 3 bases, and the junction held 8 bases outside the gene matches. CDR3 length equals 16 residues. The CDR3 DNA reads as TGTGCCTGTGACACCGCTGGGGGAACAATCTCCGATAAACTCATCTTT. Translated: CACDTAGGTISDKLIF.

This clone was found a few times. The chain employs TRDV2 and TRDJ1; the D is unclear. The CDR3 is made up of 15 amino acids. The germline gives CDR1 GEAIGNYY, CDR2 EKD. The germline V and J ends were trimmed by 3 bases and 1 base, with 14 bases remaining between them. CDR3 protein: CACDEVLPSTDKLIF. DNA for the CDR3: TGTGCCTGTGACGAAGTTTTACCCTCCACCGATAAACTCATCTTT.

As to this clone: TCRdb lists the protein of a much larger clone for this DNA, which differs at residue 17, so this is likely a read error; the protein given here is translated from the DNA itself. The chain carries TRDV2 and TRDJ1; 12 nucleotides agree with TRDD3. Trimming at V came to 0 bases and at J to 6 bases, leaving 22 bases not matched to a gene. The CDR3 loop spans 21 amino acids. CDR1 GEAIGNYY and CDR2 EKD come from the germline V gene. CDR3 nucleotide sequence: TGTGCCTGTGACACCGTTGGGGGAGGCTGGGGGATACGGTCGGAGAACAATAAACTCATCTTT. Its translation: CACDTVGGGWGIRSENNKLIF.

This clone appeared a few times. Given a far larger clone just one base away, this is likely a sequencing read error. This specimen includes other DNA sequences encoding the same CDR3. The chain employs TRDV2 and TRDJ3; 8 bases map to TRDD3. The CDR3 sequence is 19 residues long. In germline, CDR1 is GEAIGNYY, CDR2 EKD. Unmatched junction bases numbered 8, after V lost 1 base and J lost 1 base. Here the CDR3 reads CACDTVWGSLSWDTRQMFF. In DNA, the CDR3 is TGTGCCTGTGACACTGTCTGGGGGAGTCTTTCCTGGGACACCCGACAGATGTTTTTC.

This clone came up a few times. A far more abundant clone sits one base away, making this likely a read error. This rearrangement joins TRDV2 to TRDJ1; perhaps TRDD3 as D (6 bases). Germline V CDR1 and CDR2: GEAIGNYY, EKD. The CDR3 sequence is 17 residues long. The germline V and J ends were trimmed by 0 bases and 3 bases, with 19 bases remaining between them. CDR3 DNA: TGTGCCTGTGACACCGTCGGGGGACCTATGTACGCCGATAAACTCATCTTT. Its protein product is CACDTVGGPMYADKLIF.

This clone was detected only a few times. One base separates it from a far larger clone, so it is likely a read error. V gene TRDV2 combines with J gene TRDJ1; TRDD3 matches at 7 bases. This CDR3 has 16 residues. Per germline, CDR1 GEAIGNYY and CDR2 EKD. The DNA for the CDR3 is TGTGCCTGTGGCACCGTTGGGGGAAATCATAGGGATAAACTCATCTTT. Translated: CACGTVGGNHRDKLIF.

Worth noting for this clone: TCRdb's protein, taken from a much larger clone, differs from this DNA's translation at residue 4, likely owing to a read error; the protein displayed comes from the DNA. The chain joins TRDV2 to TRDJ1; 11 nucleotides line up with TRDD3. This CDR3 is 17 amino acids long. Unmatched junction bases numbered 9, after V lost 4 bases and J lost 0 bases. Germline V lookup: CDR1 GEAIGNYY, CDR2 EKD. In nucleotides, the CDR3 is TGTGCCTGTGAGACTCTGGGGGATACCCGGTACACCGATAAACTCATCTTT. Residues: CACETLGDTRYTDKLIF.

With regard to this clone: The mismatch at residue 11 between this DNA's translation and the TCRdb protein of a much larger clone likely reflects a read error; the protein shown is translated from the DNA. The J gene is TRDJ1, the V gene TRDV2; perhaps TRDD3 as D (5 bases). Trimming took off 0 bases at V and 4 bases at J, with 23 bases between the two ends. Germline CDR1 reads GEAIGNYY; CDR2 reads EKD. The CDR3 extends over 18 amino acids. DNA of the CDR3: TGTGCCTGTGACACCGTACGTGGATGGGGCGCGGCGGACGATAAACTCATCTTT. Protein: CACDTVRGWGAADDKLIF.